Here is one T cell receptor beta chain with its context. Its antigen has not been determined. No quality values exist for individual bases; no much larger clone is one base distant. The record originates from a study of cytomegalovirus exposure and HLA in healthy donors (dated by TCRdb to the late 2010s). For context, the study as a whole: An earlier analysis of approximately 640 of the donors reported approximately 290 Gb of sequence data and 100 million to 130 million unique TCR beta sequences from about 179 million T cells. Approximately 300 gigabases of sequencing data and approximately 80 million unique TCR sequences were included in an early release covering roughly 700 HLA-typed donors. The genetic ancestry cluster associated with self-reported Caucasian donors included over 65% of the 398 genotyped donors. The study aimed to test whether signatures of past pathogen exposure could be identified by cataloging public T cell receptors. The study profiled the T cell repertoires of hundreds of subjects by immunosequencing and related them to cytomegalovirus serostatus. Besides the first cohort of around 670 subjects, a separate validation cohort made up of about 120 different subjects was used. To predict cytomegalovirus infection status, the study brought together high-throughput TCR immunosequencing, statistical association of individual TCRs with disease status, and machine learning. In a later analysis, previously published TCR beta repertoires from several hundred donors were re-analyzed and high-resolution HLA genotyping was added so that TCR occurrence patterns could be studied. In the later analysis, no new phenotypic data were used to find candidate immune exposures; instead, reliance was placed on TCR beta sequences and their occurrence across donors. In an earlier analysis of roughly 580 of the donors, high-throughput TCR beta sequencing was used to judge whether each TCR beta V gene segment behaved as functional or pseudogenic. Donor age, sex, ethnicity and CMV serostatus were compiled together with the repertoire data. A later genetic analysis took genome-wide SNP genotypes for 398 of the 666 donors and used that subset as a discovery cohort. Every repertoire in the discovery cohort had been generated on one and the same sequencing platform. Class I and class II HLA loci were covered by the typing at four-digit resolution. Typing coverage differed by locus: A, B, C, DRB1 and DQB1 were typed in about 629-630 donors, DQA1 in 522, DPA1 in around 580, and DPB1 in 450 to 490. Because of strong linkage in the cohort, five DR-DQ haplotypes were treated as single units for association and clustering. Among over 350 genotyped donors of the cohort, an average of around 240,000 unique TCR beta nucleotide sequences were sequenced per donor, around 18% of them non-productive. The investigation overall reported the following: The study listed over 150 TCR beta chains as associated with cytomegalovirus. A few of the identified cytomegalovirus-associated TCR beta chains were confirmed in vitro to be specific for cytomegalovirus antigens. The 87-base-pair reads could not distinguish some IMGT-functional V segments, including TRBV6-2 and TRBV6-3, so those segments were excluded. The authors suggested that the approach could potentially be generalized to other disease states and immunological phenotypes. Assigning TCR associations to individual alleles was difficult when HLA alleles, especially DR and DQ, strongly co-occurred. Most TCR sequences were observed very rarely across donors, whereas some public TCRs were present in many individuals. A later analysis found that HLA-associated TCR beta chains were more clonally expanded and had lower generation probabilities than equally common non-associated chains. Because HLA typing was missing for some donors at each locus, association tests included only the typed subset. A further reported finding was that TCR beta sequences accurately predicted the HLA-A and HLA-B alleles for most subjects in the first cohort. Several of the top co-occurrence clusters appeared to be linked to parvovirus B19, influenza, CMV and Epstein-Barr virus, according to a later analysis. Specific HLA alleles were associated with roughly 16,000 TCR beta sequences at a false discovery rate of 0.05 in a later analysis. A cluster of highly shared sequence variants was judged likely to represent a technical artifact of the sequencing pipeline. The cohort was sequenced for TCR beta chains only, and without alpha or paired-chain data the features that could be detected were limited. The only immune exposure information available for the cohort was CMV serostatus. A later genetic analysis reported fewer N-insertions in productive TCRs among donors in an Asian-associated ancestry cluster than the roughly 620-donor mean. Linkage disequilibrium might explain the correlated functional status among segregating V segments, but an unknown experimental factor could not be excluded. A later analysis found that most CMV-associated TCR beta chains appeared HLA-restricted, with HLA associations seemingly driven largely by CMV exposure. Sequencing depth was assumed to be roughly uniform across donors in the presence/absence analyses, though that assumption may not hold. The classifier was reported to diagnose cytomegalovirus status with high specificity and sensitivity in both the original cohort and the validation cohort. The earlier analysis of a few hundred of the donors excluded some 16 rarely observed V segments, including chromosome 9 orphons, because counts were too low. In an earlier analysis of approximately 600 of the donors, most TCR beta V segments were observed in productive rearrangements about 90% or about 30% of the time, broadly matching IMGT annotations. A later analysis found that TCR association rates varied across HLA loci, with DRB1 alleles showing the most associated TCRs and HLA-C alleles the fewest. An association between a missense DCLRE1C variant and V-gene and J-gene trimming of TCR beta chains was found in a later genetic analysis and replicated in an independent cohort.

In total, roughly 710 healthy bone marrow donors made up the cohort. At the time of sampling, every cohort member was nominally healthy, though immune exposures that went unrecorded were likely present. The donor was CMV seronegative and belonged to the group of roughly 330 seronegative cohort members. Each donor provided a peripheral blood sample, and peripheral blood mononuclear cells were used for TCR beta sequencing. The Qiagen DNeasy Blood Extraction Kit was used to extract genomic DNA from the blood cell samples. Taken from cysteine to phenylalanine, the CDR3 has 16 residues. Only CDR3 DNA is held: 48 bases, read in frame from base 1. CDR1 and CDR2 are drawn from the germline V gene: SGHTA, FQGNSA. Compared with germline, V lacks 1 base and J lacks 7 bases; bases without a gene match: 9. The library was produced with the immunoSEQ multiplex PCR assay. The multiplex PCR relied on a mix of 60 forward primers for TCR Vbeta segments and 13 reverse primers for TCR Jbeta segments. The CDR3 region of rearranged TCR beta genes was amplified from genomic DNA by a multiplex PCR assay. The amplified TCR beta libraries were sequenced on the Illumina HiSeq System as 87-base-pair reads. The source study handled its data this way. A later analysis tallied roughly 78 million unique TCR beta chains across the 600 to 700 repertoires, and approximately 12 million of those chains were shared by two or more donors. A nearest-neighbor algorithm error-corrected the raw reads and collapsed the reads into unique sequences, merging closely related sequences to remove PCR and sequencing errors. V, D and J gene segments were assigned by aligning CDR3 sequences to IMGT reference sequences. Each retained sequence needed at least a six-nucleotide match to both a V gene segment and a J gene segment. A rearrangement counted as productive if the CDR3 had no stop codons and remained in frame with V and J, and every other rearrangement counted as non-productive. Following IMGT convention, CDR3 was defined as the stretch from the second conserved V-encoded cysteine to the conserved J-encoded phenylalanine. The earlier analysis of 450 to 750 of the donors excluded any sequence lacking an unambiguous match to a single V gene segment. In an earlier analysis of around 590 of the donors, a V segment was called functional when productive rearrangements were above 56.7%, and segregating when the standard deviation between donors exceeded 5%. A statistical classification framework was developed to diagnose cytomegalovirus status using the catalog of TCR beta chain sequences. In a later analysis, V and J genes were assigned by comparing TCR nucleotide sequences against IMGT/GENE-DB human TR gene sequences. In a later analysis, CDR3 sequences and most-parsimonious VDJ recombination scenarios were assigned using the TCRdist pipeline. A later analysis defined each TCR beta chain by its CDR3 amino acid sequence plus V-gene family, and excluded reads lacking a unique V-gene family. To address suspected cross-contamination and a sequencing artifact, a later analysis removed 592 highly shared, low-generation-probability nucleotide sequences. A later analysis calculated a clonal expansion index for each public chain from normalized within-repertoire ranks of inferred template counts. In a later analysis, generation probabilities were computed with a VDJ recombination model fitted to out-of-frame rearrangements, and the resulting probabilities were checked against IGoR. Hypergeometric tests were used in a later analysis to score TCR-TCR, TCR-HLA and TCR-CMV co-occurrence, with a repertoire-size bias correction applied to the TCR pairs. To estimate false discovery rates, a later analysis permuted the HLA or CMV assignments 20 times. In a later analysis, co-occurring TCRs were grouped using DBSCAN, and TCRdist sequence similarity was added for clustering within HLA-allele-positive subsets. Repertoires with fewer than 30,000 or more than 120,000 public chains, plus five repertoires with anomalous nucleotide sharing, were excluded from co-occurrence clustering. Not all clones reach the TCRdb copy of this immuneACCESS table, which keeps in-frame sequences only. Checked studies attribute under half of the gap to unresolved V genes and leave the rest unexplained. V, J and clone size reflect that table, while D and trimming were determined from the DNA. In all, the sample holds fewer than 75,000 clones, and 75% to 85% of those were seen once. The ten top clones hold 4.3% of the sample.

Sequencing used PBMCs. The TCR comes from a man aged 25 to 45 in good health and CMV-seronegative. The chain is made from TRBV7-2 and TRBJ2-1; TRBD2 matches 8 bases in the middle. The DNA sequence is TGTGCCAGCAGCTTAGTGGCGGGGGGCTACGGGAATGAGCAGTTCTTC. It encodes CASSLVAGGYGNEQFF.